The T cell receptor (beta chain) under discussion was sequenced for a study of T-cell reconstitution after alpha-beta-depleted transplantation in children. Study-wide findings and caveats: Two months or so post-transplant, alpha-beta T cells reportedly derived from several hundred expanded graft clones. It was newly produced T cells that mostly accounted for T-cell counts and diversity one year after transplant.

This clonotype was observed a handful of times. Antigen: not known. TCRbeta library construction was performed incorporating unique molecular identifiers. TCRdb fed the PCR reads into MiXCR, producing one record per CDR3 protein. The sample lists 250,000 to 400,000 distinct CDR3 sequences; 23% were seen once. The V gene lost 5 bases and the J gene lost 5 bases, with 12 bases spanning the gap. The length of the CDR3 is 13 residues. Per the germline V gene, CDR1 is KGHSH and CDR2 is LQKENI. This specimen consisted of PBMCs, mostly from graft donor cells, obtained 180 days after TCRalphabeta/CD19-depleted stem cell transplant. This sequence originates from a male patient younger than 18 who had a stem cell transplant for acute lymphoblastic leukemia, so the T cells may come from the graft donor. The J gene is TRBJ1-2, the V gene TRBV18; D gene uncertain. CDR3 in DNA: TGTGCCAGCTCATACGTAACCTTATATGGCTACACCTTC. Encoded protein: CASSYVTLYGYTF.